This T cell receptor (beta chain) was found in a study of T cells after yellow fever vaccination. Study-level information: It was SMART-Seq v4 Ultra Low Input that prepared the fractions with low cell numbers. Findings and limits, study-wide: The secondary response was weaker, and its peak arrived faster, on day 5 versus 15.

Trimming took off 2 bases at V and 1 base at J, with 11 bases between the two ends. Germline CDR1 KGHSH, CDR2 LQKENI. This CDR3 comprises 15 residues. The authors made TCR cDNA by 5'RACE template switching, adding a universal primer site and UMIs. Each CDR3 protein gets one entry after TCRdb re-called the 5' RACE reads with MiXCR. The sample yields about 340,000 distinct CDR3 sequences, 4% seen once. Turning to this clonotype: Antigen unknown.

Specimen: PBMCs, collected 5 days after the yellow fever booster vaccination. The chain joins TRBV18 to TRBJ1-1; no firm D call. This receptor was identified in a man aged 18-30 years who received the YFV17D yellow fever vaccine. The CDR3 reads CASSPTIGGNTEAFF. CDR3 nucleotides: TGTGCCAGCTCACCAACCATCGGCGGGAACACTGAAGCTTTCTTT.